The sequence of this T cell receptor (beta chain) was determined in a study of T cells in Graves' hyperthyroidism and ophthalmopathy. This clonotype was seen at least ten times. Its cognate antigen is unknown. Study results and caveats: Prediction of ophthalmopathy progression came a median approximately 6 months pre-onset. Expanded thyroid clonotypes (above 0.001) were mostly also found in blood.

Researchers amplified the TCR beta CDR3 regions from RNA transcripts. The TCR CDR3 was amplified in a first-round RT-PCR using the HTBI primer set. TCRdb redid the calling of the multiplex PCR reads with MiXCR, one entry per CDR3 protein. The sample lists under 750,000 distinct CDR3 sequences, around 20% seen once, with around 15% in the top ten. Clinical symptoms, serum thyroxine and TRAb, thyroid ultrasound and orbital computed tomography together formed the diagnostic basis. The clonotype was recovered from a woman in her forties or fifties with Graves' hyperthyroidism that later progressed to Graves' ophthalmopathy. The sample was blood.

CDR3 coding DNA: TGTGCCAGCAGTTACACCCTCCGGAGGGCGGGGAGAAGGAACACTGAAGCTTTCTTT. Residues: CASSYTLRRAGRRNTEAFF. V usage is TRBV6-5 and J usage is TRBJ1-1; D remains unclear. V was clipped by 2 bases and J by 1 base, with 23 bases between them. The length of the CDR3 is 19 residues. CDR1 MNHEY and CDR2 SVGAGI come from the germline V gene.